The present T cell receptor (beta chain) was sequenced within a study of shared clonotypes between healthy human individuals. Looking at the study overall: The study drew on a couple of women and a few men aged 18 to 49 as donors. Each donor's CD8 memory used one plate, CD8 naive two, each CD4 subset three.

The length of the CDR3 is 14 residues. V was pared by 1 base and J by 0 bases, with 7 bases between. Germline values: CDR1 SEHNR, CDR2 FQNEAQ (reference sequence). Whole-study findings and limits: Rarefaction analysis demonstrated incomplete sorted-subset sequencing notwithstanding large depth.

Only in-frame clones appear in the TCRdb table, and some are missing; sequencing was by immunoSEQ multiplex PCR. The data hold about 2 million clones, with about 95% observed a single time. Terminally differentiated effector memory CD45RA+ cells were left out of the naive CD8 fraction, which was CD45RO-negative and positively selected for CCR7. Donors included only healthy HIV-negative adults lacking recent acute infections or vaccinations. As for this clone: What it binds is unknown.

Source material: naive CD8+ T cells sorted from blood. The receptor comes from a man aged 18 to 30 in good health. V usage is TRBV7-9 and J usage is TRBJ2-7; D is ambiguous. The CDR3 DNA reads as TGTGCCAGCAGCTTAGAAGAACGCTCCTACGAGCAGTACTTC. This sequence encodes CASSLEERSYEQYF. Based on the CDR3 plus reference TRBV7-9 and TRBJ2-7, the full variable domain is DTGVSQNPRHKITKRGQNVTFRCDPISEHNRLYWYRQTLGQGPEFLTYFQNEAQLEKSRLLSDRFSAERPKGSFSTLEIQRTEQGDSAMYLCASSLEERSYEQYFGPGTRLTVT.